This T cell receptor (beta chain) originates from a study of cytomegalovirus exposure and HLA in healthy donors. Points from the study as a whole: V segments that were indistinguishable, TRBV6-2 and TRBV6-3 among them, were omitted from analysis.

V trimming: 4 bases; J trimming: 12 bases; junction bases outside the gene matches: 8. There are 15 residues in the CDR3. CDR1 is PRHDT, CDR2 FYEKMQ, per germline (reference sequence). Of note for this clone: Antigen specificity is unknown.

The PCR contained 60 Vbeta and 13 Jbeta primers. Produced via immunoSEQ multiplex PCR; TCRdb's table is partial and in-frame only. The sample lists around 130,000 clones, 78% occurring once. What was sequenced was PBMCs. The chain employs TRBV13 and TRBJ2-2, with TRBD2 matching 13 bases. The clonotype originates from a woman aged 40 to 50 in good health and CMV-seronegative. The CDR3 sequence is CASSSPGTSGAKLFF. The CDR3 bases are TGTGCCAGCAGCTCGCCCGGGACTAGCGGGGCGAAGCTGTTTTTT.